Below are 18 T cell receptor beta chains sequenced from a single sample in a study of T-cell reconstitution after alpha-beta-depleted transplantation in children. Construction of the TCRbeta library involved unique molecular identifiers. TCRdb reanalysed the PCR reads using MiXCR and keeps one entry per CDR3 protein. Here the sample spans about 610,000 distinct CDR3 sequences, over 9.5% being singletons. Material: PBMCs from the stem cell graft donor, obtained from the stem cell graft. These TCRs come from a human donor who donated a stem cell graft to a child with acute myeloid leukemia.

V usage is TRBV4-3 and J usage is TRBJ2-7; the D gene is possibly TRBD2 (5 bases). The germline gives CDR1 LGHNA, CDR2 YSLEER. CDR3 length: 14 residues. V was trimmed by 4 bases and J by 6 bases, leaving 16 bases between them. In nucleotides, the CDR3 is TGCGCCAGCAGCCCCGAGCGGTACACGGTCGAGCAGTACTTC. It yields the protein CASSPERYTVEQYF.

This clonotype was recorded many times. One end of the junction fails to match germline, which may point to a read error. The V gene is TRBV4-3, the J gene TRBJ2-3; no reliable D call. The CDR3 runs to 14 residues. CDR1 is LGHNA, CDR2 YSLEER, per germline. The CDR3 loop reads CASSQDLGTDTQYF. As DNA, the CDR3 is TGTGCCAGCAGCCAAGATCTGGGGACAGATACGCAGTATTTT.

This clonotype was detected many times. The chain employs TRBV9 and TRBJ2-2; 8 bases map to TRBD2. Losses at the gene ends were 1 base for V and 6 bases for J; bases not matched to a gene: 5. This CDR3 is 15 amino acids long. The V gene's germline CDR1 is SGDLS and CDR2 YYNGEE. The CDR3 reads CASSVTTGGAGELFF. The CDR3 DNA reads TGTGCCAGCAGCGTAACGACGGGAGGGGCCGGGGAGCTGTTTTTT.

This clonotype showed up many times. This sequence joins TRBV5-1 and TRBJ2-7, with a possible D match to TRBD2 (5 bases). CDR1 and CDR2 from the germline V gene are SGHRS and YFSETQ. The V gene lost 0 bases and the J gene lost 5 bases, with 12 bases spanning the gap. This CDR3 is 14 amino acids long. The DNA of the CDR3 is TGCGCCAGCAGCTTGGAGGCGGGCCGAGACGAGCAGTACTTC. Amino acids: CASSLEAGRDEQYF.

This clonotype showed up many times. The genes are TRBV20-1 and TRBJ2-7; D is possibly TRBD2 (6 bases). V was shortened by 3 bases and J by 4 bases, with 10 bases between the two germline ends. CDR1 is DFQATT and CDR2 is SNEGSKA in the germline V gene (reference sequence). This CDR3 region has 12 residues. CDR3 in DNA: TGCAGTGCTAGGTTAGCGGTGTACGAGCAGTACTTC. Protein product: CSARLAVYEQYF.

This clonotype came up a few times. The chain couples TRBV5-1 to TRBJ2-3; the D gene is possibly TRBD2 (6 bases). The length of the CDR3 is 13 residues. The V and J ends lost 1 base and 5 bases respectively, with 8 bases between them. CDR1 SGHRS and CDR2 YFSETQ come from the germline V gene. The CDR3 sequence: CASSLMEGDTQYF. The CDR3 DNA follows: TGCGCCAGCAGCTTGATGGAGGGAGATACGCAGTATTTT.

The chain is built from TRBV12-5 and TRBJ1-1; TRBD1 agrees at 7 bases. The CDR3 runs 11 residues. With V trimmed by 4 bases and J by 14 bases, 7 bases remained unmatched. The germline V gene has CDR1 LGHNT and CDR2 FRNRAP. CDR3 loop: CASGSDRQPFF. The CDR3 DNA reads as TGTGCTAGTGGTTCGGACAGGCAGCCCTTCTTT.

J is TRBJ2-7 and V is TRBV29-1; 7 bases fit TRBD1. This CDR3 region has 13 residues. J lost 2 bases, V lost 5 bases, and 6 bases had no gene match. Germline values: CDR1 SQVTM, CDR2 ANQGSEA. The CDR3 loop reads CSVNRGPTYEQYF. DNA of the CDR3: TGCAGCGTTAACAGGGGCCCCACCTACGAGCAGTACTTC.

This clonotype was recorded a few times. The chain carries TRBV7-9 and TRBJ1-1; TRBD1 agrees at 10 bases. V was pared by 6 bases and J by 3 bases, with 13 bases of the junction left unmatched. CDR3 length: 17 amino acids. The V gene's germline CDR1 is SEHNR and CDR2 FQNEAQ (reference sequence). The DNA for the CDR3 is TGTGCCAGCAGATCATTTTCCGGGACAGGGGATGACACTGAAGCTTTCTTT. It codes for CASRSFSGTGDDTEAFF.

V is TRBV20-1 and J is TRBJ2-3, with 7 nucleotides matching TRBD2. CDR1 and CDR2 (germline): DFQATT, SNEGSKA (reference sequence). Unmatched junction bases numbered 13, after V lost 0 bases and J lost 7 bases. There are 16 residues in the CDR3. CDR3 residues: CSARDRRREPTNTQYF. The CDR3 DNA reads TGCAGTGCTAGAGATAGAAGGCGGGAGCCCACGAATACGCAGTATTTT.

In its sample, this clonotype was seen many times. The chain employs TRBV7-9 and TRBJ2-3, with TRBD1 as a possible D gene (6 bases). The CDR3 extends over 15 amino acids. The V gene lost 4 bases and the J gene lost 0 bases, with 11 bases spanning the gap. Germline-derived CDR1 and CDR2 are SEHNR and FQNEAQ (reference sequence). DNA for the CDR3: TGTGCCAGCAGCTACAGGGAGCCTAGCACAGATACGCAGTATTTT. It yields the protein CASSYREPSTDTQYF. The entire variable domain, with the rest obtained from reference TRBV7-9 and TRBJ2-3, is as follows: DTGVSQNPRHKITKRGQNVTFRCDPISEHNRLYWYRQTLGQGPEFLTYFQNEAQLEKSRLLSDRFSAERPKGSFSTLEIQRTEQGDSAMYLCASSYREPSTDTQYFGPGTRLTVL.

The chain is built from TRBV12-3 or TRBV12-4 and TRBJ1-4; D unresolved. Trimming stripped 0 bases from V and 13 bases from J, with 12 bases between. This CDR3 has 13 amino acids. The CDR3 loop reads CASSLALREGLFF. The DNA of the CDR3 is TGTGCCAGCAGTTTAGCGCTAAGGGAAGGACTGTTTTTT.

In DNA form, the CDR3 reads TGTGCCACCAGCAGAGAGGGCAGGGACGAGCAGTACTTC. The encoded protein is CATSREGRDEQYF. The genes are TRBV15 and TRBJ2-7; D possibly corresponds to TRBD1 (5 bases). Germline loops: CDR1 LNHNV, CDR2 YYDKDF (reference sequence). The CDR3 is made up of 13 amino acids. Trimming removed 0 bases from V and 5 bases from J, with 8 bases in between.

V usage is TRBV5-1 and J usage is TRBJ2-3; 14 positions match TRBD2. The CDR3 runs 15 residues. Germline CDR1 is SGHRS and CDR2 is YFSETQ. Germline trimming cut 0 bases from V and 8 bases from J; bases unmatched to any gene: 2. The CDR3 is CASSLEGTSGSTQYF. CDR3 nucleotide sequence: TGCGCCAGCAGCTTGGAAGGGACTAGCGGGAGTACGCAGTATTTT.

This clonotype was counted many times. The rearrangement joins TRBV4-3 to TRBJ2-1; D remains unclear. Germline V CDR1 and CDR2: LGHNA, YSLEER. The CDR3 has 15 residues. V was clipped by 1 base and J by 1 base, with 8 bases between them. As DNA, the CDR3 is TGCGCCAGCAGCCAAGGGGTAAGGTCCTACAATGAGCAGTTCTTC. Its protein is CASSQGVRSYNEQFF.

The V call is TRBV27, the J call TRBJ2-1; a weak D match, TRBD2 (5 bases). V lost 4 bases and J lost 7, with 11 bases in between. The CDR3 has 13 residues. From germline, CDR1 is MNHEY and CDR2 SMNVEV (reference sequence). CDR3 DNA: TGTGCCAGCAGTTGGGTTGCGGGTAATGAGCAGTTCTTC. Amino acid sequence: CASSWVAGNEQFF.

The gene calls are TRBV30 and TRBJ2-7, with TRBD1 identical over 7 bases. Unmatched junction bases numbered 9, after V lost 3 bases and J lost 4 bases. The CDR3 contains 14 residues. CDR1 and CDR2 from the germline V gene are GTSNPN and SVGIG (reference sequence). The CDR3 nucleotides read TGTGCCTGGAGACTGAGCTACAGGGGTTACGAGCAGTACTTC. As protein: CAWRLSYRGYEQYF.

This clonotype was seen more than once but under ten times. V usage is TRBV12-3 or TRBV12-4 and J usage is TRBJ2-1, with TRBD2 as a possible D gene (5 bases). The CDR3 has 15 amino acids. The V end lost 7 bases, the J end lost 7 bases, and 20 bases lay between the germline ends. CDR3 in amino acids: CASTQGWPRGNEQFF. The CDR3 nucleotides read TGTGCCAGCACCCAAGGTTGGCCTCGGGGAAATGAGCAGTTCTTC.